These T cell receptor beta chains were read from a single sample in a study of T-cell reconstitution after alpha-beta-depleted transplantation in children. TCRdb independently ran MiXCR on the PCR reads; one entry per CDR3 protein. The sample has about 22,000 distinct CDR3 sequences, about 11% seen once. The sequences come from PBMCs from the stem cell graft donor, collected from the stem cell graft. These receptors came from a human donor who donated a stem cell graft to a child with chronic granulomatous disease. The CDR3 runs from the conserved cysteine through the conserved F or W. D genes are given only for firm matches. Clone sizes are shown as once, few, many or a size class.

CDR3 protein: CASTKEGWETQYF
CDR3 DNA: TGTGCCAGCACAAAGGAAGGGTGGGAGACCCAGTACTTC
CDR3 length: 13
clone size: many
D gene: .
V gene: TRBV25-1
J gene: TRBJ2-5

CDR3 protein: CASSLEGIGDQPQHF
CDR3 DNA: TGTGCCAGCAGCTTAGAAGGGATAGGCGATCAGCCCCAGCATTTT
CDR3 length: 15
clone size: many
D gene: .
V gene: TRBV7-2
J gene: TRBJ1-5

CDR3 protein: CASSFGSSNQPQHF
CDR3 DNA: TGCGCCAGCAGCTTCGGCAGCAGCAATCAGCCCCAGCATTTT
CDR3 length: 14
clone size: once
D gene: .
V gene: TRBV5-1
J gene: TRBJ1-5

CDR3 protein: CSALDSYSNQPQHF
CDR3 DNA: TGCAGTGCTTTGGACAGCTATAGCAATCAGCCCCAGCATTTT
CDR3 length: 14
clone size: many
D gene: .
V gene: TRBV20-1
J gene: TRBJ1-5

CDR3 protein: CASSLDNRMSSYEQYF
CDR3 DNA: TGTGCCAGCAGCTTAGATAACAGGATGAGCTCCTACGAGCAGTACTTC
CDR3 length: 16
clone size: many
D gene: .
V gene: TRBV11-2
J gene: TRBJ2-7

CDR3 protein: CASSLGSGAKNIQYF
CDR3 DNA: TGTGCCAGCAGTTTAGGAAGTGGGGCCAAAAACATTCAGTACTTC
CDR3 length: 15
clone size: many
D gene: .
V gene: TRBV28
J gene: TRBJ2-4

CDR3 protein: CASRSFNTEAFF
CDR3 DNA: TGCGCCAGCCGCAGTTTTAACACTGAAGCTTTCTTT
CDR3 length: 12
clone size: many
D gene: .
V gene: TRBV5-1
J gene: TRBJ1-1

CDR3 protein: CASSLVSAYYNEQFF
CDR3 DNA: TGCGCCAGCAGCTTGGTATCCGCATACTACAATGAGCAGTTCTTC
CDR3 length: 15
clone size: many
D gene: .
V gene: TRBV5-1
J gene: TRBJ2-1

CDR3 protein: CASSSRERGGDSYNEQFF
CDR3 DNA: TGTGCCAGCAGCTCCCGCGAGCGGGGGGGGGACTCCTACAATGAGCAGTTCTTC
CDR3 length: 18
clone size: many
D gene: TRBD2
V gene: TRBV11-2
J gene: TRBJ2-1

CDR3 protein: CASSETASTDTQYF
CDR3 DNA: TGTGCCAGCAGCGAGACAGCTAGCACAGATACGCAGTATTTT
CDR3 length: 14
clone size: many
D gene: .
V gene: TRBV4-2
J gene: TRBJ2-3

CDR3 protein: CASKSEGTNTGELFF
CDR3 DNA: TGTGCCAGCAAGTCGGAGGGCACGAACACCGGGGAGCTGTTTTTT
CDR3 length: 15
clone size: many
D gene: .
V gene: TRBV2
J gene: TRBJ2-2

CDR3 protein: CASSAHTSGNTGELFF
CDR3 DNA: TGTGCCAGCAGCGCCCACACTAGCGGGAACACCGGGGAGCTGTTTTTT
CDR3 length: 16
clone size: many
D gene: TRBD2
V gene: TRBV6-1
J gene: TRBJ2-2

CDR3 protein: CASSLVTGTSYGYTF
CDR3 DNA: TGTGCCAGCAGCTTAGTGACAGGAACCTCCTATGGCTACACCTTC
CDR3 length: 15
clone size: many
D gene: .
V gene: TRBV7-2
J gene: TRBJ1-2